A selection of T cell receptor beta chains follows, all from one sample in a study of cytomegalovirus exposure and HLA in healthy donors. Sequenced by immunoSEQ multiplex PCR; TCRdb stores in-frame clones only, minus some. This sample has 75,000 to 90,000 clones, with almost 80% found just once. Sequenced: PBMCs. Receptors were obtained from a woman aged 35 to 49 in good health and CMV-seropositive. Both conserved end residues are part of each CDR3. D genes are given only for firm matches. Clone size is not always given. Where it is, it says once, few, many or a class for expanded clones.

J: TRBJ1-6
V: TRBV6-1
D: .
size: few
CDR3: CAGRSENSPLHF
DNA: TGTGCCGGGAGGTCGGAAAATTCACCCCTCCACTTT

J: TRBJ2-1
V: TRBV4-1
D: TRBD2
size: once
CDR3: CASSQVSGGHREQFF
DNA: TGCGCCAGCAGCCAAGTTAGCGGGGGGCACCGGGAGCAGTTCTTC

J: TRBJ1-2
V: TRBV28
D: TRBD1
size: .
CDR3: CASSPPDGGQTTNYGYTF
DNA: TGTGCCAGCAGTCCACCCGATGGGGGACAGACAACTAACTATGGCTACACCTTC

J: TRBJ2-7
V: TRBV5-1
D: TRBD1
size: .
CDR3: CASSPSPQGLYEQYF
DNA: TGCGCCAGCAGCCCATCCCCACAGGGGCTCTACGAGCAGTACTTC

J: TRBJ2-1
V: TRBV25-1
D: TRBD1
size: .
CDR3: CASSATGVSEQFF
DNA: TGTGCCAGCAGTGCGACAGGGGTTAGTGAGCAGTTCTTC

J: TRBJ1-4
V: TRBV30
D: TRBD1
size: .
CDR3: CAWSAPTGGNEKLFF
DNA: TGTGCCTGGAGTGCCCCGACAGGGGGGAATGAAAAACTGTTTTTT

J: TRBJ1-6
V: TRBV6-5
D: .
size: .
CDR3: CASTPELNSPLHF
DNA: TGTGCCAGCACCCCGGAGTTAAATTCACCCCTCCACTTT

J: TRBJ1-1
V: TRBV27
D: TRBD1
size: .
CDR3: CASSSGQGAPNTEAFF
DNA: TGTGCCAGCAGTTCCGGACAGGGGGCCCCAAACACTGAAGCTTTCTTT

J: TRBJ1-5
V: TRBV30
D: .
size: .
CDR3: CAWSAGHNDQPQHF
DNA: TGTGCCTGGAGTGCAGGACACAATGATCAGCCCCAGCATTTT

J: TRBJ1-2
V: TRBV5-1
D: .
size: .
CDR3: CASSLGGLRSYGYTF
DNA: TGCGCCAGCAGCTTGGGGGGGCTTCGGTCCTATGGCTACACCTTC

J: TRBJ2-1
V: TRBV9
D: .
size: .
CDR3: CASSVGTYYNEQFF
DNA: TGTGCCAGCAGCGTAGGGACATACTACAATGAGCAGTTCTTC

J: TRBJ1-2
V: TRBV7-2
D: .
size: .
CDR3: CASSLLLQGSNYGYTF
DNA: TGTGCCAGCAGCTTATTGCTTCAGGGATCGAACTATGGCTACACCTTC

J: TRBJ2-5
V: TRBV30
D: .
size: .
CDR3: CAWTEGGTLQETQYF
DNA: TGTGCCTGGACGGAGGGCGGCACCCTACAAGAGACCCAGTACTTC

J: TRBJ2-2
V: TRBV6-6
D: .
size: many
CDR3: CASSHPTGELFF
DNA: TGTGCCAGCAGTCATCCCACCGGGGAGCTGTTTTTT

J: TRBJ1-1
V: TRBV6-6
D: .
size: few
CDR3: CASSQGIRTEAFF
DNA: TGTGCCAGCAGTCAGGGTATCCGCACTGAAGCTTTCTTT

J: TRBJ2-7
V: TRBV5-1
D: TRBD1
size: .
CDR3: CASDEGAGYEQYF
DNA: TGCGCCAGCGATGAGGGGGCGGGCTACGAGCAGTACTTC

J: TRBJ1-2
V: TRBV6-6
D: TRBD1
size: .
CDR3: CASSTRQGGPNYGYTF
DNA: TGTGCCAGCAGTACCAGACAGGGGGGACCTAACTATGGCTACACCTTC

J: TRBJ2-7
V: TRBV29-1
D: .
size: .
CDR3: CSVSPPGDEQYF
DNA: TGCAGCGTTTCTCCCCCGGGGGACGAGCAGTACTTC

J: TRBJ2-3
V: TRBV2
D: .
size: .
CDR3: CASSGTRGDTQYF
DNA: TGTGCCAGCTCCGGGACACGAGGAGATACGCAGTATTTT

J: TRBJ2-3
V: TRBV30
D: .
size: .
CDR3: CAWSGSGDTQYF
DNA: TGTGCCTGGAGTGGATCCGGAGATACGCAGTATTTT

J: TRBJ2-1
V: TRBV7-3
D: TRBD1
size: .
CDR3: CASSSTGTGGEEQFF
DNA: TGTGCCAGCAGCTCTACCGGGACAGGGGGAGAGGAGCAGTTCTTC

J: TRBJ1-5
V: TRBV2
D: .
size: .
CDR3: CASSEGGRRSDQPQHF
DNA: TGTGCCAGCAGTGAAGGGGGCAGGCGAAGCGATCAGCCCCAGCATTTT

J: TRBJ1-2
V: TRBV7-9
D: .
size: .
CDR3: CASSARRRPSYGYTF
DNA: TGTGCCAGCAGCGCCCGTCGGCGGCCAAGCTATGGCTACACCTTC

J: TRBJ1-2
V: TRBV2
D: TRBD1
size: few
CDR3: CASSFSGTGFGDTF
DNA: TGTGCCAGCAGTTTCTCCGGGACAGGGTTCGGGGACACCTTC

J: TRBJ2-7
V: TRBV5-6
D: .
size: .
CDR3: CASSLGGRTYEQYF
DNA: TGTGCCAGCAGCTTAGGAGGGAGAACCTACGAGCAGTACTTC

J: TRBJ2-3
V: TRBV6-1
D: TRBD2
size: .
CDR3: CASSERLGGGLDTQYF
DNA: TGTGCCAGCAGTGAAAGGTTAGGCGGGGGGTTAGATACGCAGTATTTT

J: TRBJ1-2
V: TRBV4-2
D: TRBD1
size: .
CDR3: CASSQDSGQGYNYGYTF
DNA: TGTGCCAGCAGCCAAGATAGTGGACAGGGGTATAACTATGGCTACACCTTC

J: TRBJ2-1
V: TRBV5-1
D: .
size: few
CDR3: CASSLDGGLGNNEQFF
DNA: TGCGCCAGCAGCTTGGATGGAGGGCTGGGGAACAATGAGCAGTTCTTC

J: TRBJ2-7
V: TRBV19
D: TRBD1
size: .
CDR3: CASSADRGGSYEQYF
DNA: TGTGCCAGTAGTGCGGACAGGGGGGGCTCCTACGAGCAGTACTTC

J: TRBJ1-2
V: TRBV19
D: TRBD1
size: few
CDR3: CASSIGGQPYTF
DNA: TGTGCCAGTAGTATCGGGGGACAGCCCTACACCTTC

J: TRBJ1-6
V: TRBV6-5
D: .
size: .
CDR3: CASRRPGSKSPLHF
DNA: TGTGCCAGCAGAAGGCCCGGGTCTAAGTCACCCCTCCACTTT

J: TRBJ1-2
V: TRBV6-1
D: .
size: .
CDR3: CASSESTIANYGYTF
DNA: TGTGCCAGCAGTGAATCTACGATAGCTAACTATGGCTACACCTTC

J: TRBJ1-2
V: TRBV29-1
D: .
size: .
CDR3: CSVSPAGNYGYTF
DNA: TGCAGCGTTTCACCCGCGGGAAACTATGGCTACACCTTC

J: TRBJ1-1
V: TRBV30
D: .
size: .
CDR3: CACRPFNTEAFF
DNA: TGTGCCTGCAGGCCCTTCAACACTGAAGCTTTCTTT

J: TRBJ2-7
V: TRBV27
D: .
size: .
CDR3: CASTQTGSFSYEQYF
DNA: TGTGCCAGCACCCAGACGGGATCCTTCTCCTACGAGCAGTACTTC

J: TRBJ2-5
V: TRBV30
D: TRBD2
size: .
CDR3: CAWSVLAGGPQETQYF
DNA: TGTGCCTGGAGTGTACTAGCGGGGGGTCCACAAGAGACCCAGTACTTC

J: TRBJ2-5
V: TRBV5-6
D: TRBD2
size: few
CDR3: CASSLVGGGGLETQYF
DNA: TGTGCCAGCAGCTTGGTAGGCGGGGGGGGCCTGGAGACCCAGTACTTC

J: TRBJ2-5
V: TRBV7-2
D: .
size: once
CDR3: CASSSLAATQYF
DNA: TGTGCCAGCAGCTCATTAGCGGCGACCCAGTACTTC

J: TRBJ1-5
V: TRBV5-6
D: TRBD1
size: .
CDR3: CASRATGSLQPQHF
DNA: TGTGCCAGCAGAGCGACAGGGTCATTACAGCCCCAGCATTTT

J: TRBJ1-2
V: TRBV6-6
D: TRBD1
size: .
CDR3: CASNRQGVGYTF
DNA: TGTGCCAGCAACCGACAGGGAGTTGGCTACACCTTC

J: TRBJ2-3
V: TRBV9
D: TRBD2
size: .
CDR3: CASSVQAGGTDTQYF
DNA: TGTGCCAGCAGCGTTCAAGCGGGAGGCACAGATACGCAGTATTTT

J: TRBJ1-5
V: TRBV6-1
D: .
size: .
CDR3: CASGQTRNQPQHF
DNA: TGTGCCAGCGGACAGACTCGCAATCAGCCCCAGCATTTT

J: TRBJ2-1
V: TRBV29-1
D: TRBD2
size: .
CDR3: CSVEAGGVAGYNEQFF
DNA: TGCAGCGTTGAGGCGGGTGGAGTAGCGGGATACAATGAGCAGTTCTTC

J: TRBJ1-5
V: TRBV18
D: .
size: .
CDR3: CASSPMGRNQPQHF
DNA: TGTGCCAGCTCACCTATGGGCCGCAATCAGCCCCAGCATTTT

J: TRBJ1-4
V: TRBV15
D: .
size: .
CDR3: CATSRDNGGNEKLFF
DNA: TGTGCCACCAGCAGAGACAACGGGGGTAATGAAAAACTGTTTTTT

J: TRBJ1-2
V: TRBV5-1
D: TRBD1
size: .
CDR3: CASSSGQGLNGYTF
DNA: TGCGCCAGCAGCTCCGGACAGGGGCTTAATGGCTACACCTTC

J: TRBJ2-3
V: TRBV5-6
D: TRBD1
size: .
CDR3: CASSSRTGPTDTQYF
DNA: TGTGCCAGCAGCTCCCGGACAGGGCCCACAGATACGCAGTATTTT

J: TRBJ2-2
V: TRBV6-5
D: .
size: .
CDR3: CASSLTGVMNTGELFF
DNA: TGTGCCAGCAGTTTGACGGGGGTGATGAACACCGGGGAGCTGTTTTTT

J: TRBJ1-1
V: TRBV5-1
D: .
size: .
CDR3: CASSPFGTEEGAFF
DNA: TGCGCCAGCAGCCCTTTTGGGACCGAGGAGGGAGCTTTCTTT

J: TRBJ2-7
V: TRBV5-6
D: TRBD1
size: .
CDR3: CASSSWDRFYYEQYF
DNA: TGTGCCAGCAGCTCCTGGGACAGGTTTTACTACGAGCAGTACTTC